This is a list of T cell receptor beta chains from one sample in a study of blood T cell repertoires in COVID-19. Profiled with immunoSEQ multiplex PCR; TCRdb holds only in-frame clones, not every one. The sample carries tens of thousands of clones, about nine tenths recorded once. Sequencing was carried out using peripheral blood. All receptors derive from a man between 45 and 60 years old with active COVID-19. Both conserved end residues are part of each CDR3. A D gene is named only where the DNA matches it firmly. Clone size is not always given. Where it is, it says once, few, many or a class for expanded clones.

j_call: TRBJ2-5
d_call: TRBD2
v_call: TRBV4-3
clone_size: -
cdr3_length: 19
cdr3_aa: CASSQDAWASGRAAETQYF
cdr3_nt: TGCGCCAGCAGCCAAGATGCGTGGGCTAGCGGGAGGGCCGCCGAGACCCAGTACTTC

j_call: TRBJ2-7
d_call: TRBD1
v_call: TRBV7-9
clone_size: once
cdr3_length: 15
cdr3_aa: CASSDGTGGLYEQYF
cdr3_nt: TGTGCCAGCAGCGACGGGACAGGGGGCCTGTACGAGCAGTACTTC

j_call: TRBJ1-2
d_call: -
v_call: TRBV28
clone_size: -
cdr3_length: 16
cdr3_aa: CASSLLAGGARDGYTF
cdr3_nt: TGTGCCAGCAGTTTATTAGCCGGGGGGGCGCGGGATGGCTACACCTTC

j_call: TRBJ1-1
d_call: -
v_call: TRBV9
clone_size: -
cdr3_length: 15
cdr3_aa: CASSLAVGDRTEAFF
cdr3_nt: TGTGCCAGCAGCCTCGCCGTGGGAGACAGGACTGAAGCTTTCTTT

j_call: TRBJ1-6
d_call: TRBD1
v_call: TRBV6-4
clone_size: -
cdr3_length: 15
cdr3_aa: CASSDSSGGGSPLHF
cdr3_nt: TGTGCCAGCAGTGACTCCTCAGGGGGCGGTTCACCCCTCCACTTT

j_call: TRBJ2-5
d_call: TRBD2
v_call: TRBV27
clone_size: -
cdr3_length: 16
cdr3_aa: CASSLRIAGTQETQYF
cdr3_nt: TGTGCCAGCAGTTTACGAATAGCGGGGACCCAAGAGACCCAGTACTTC

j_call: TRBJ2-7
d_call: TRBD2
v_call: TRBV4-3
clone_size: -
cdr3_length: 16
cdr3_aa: CASSQDSASGAYEQYF
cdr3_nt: TGCGCCAGCAGCCAAGATTCGGCTAGCGGGGCTTACGAGCAGTACTTC

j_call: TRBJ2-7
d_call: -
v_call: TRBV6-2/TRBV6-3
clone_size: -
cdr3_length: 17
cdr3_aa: CASSWRLATPSSYEQYF
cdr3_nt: TGTGCCAGCAGTTGGAGGTTAGCGACCCCGAGCTCCTACGAGCAGTACTTC

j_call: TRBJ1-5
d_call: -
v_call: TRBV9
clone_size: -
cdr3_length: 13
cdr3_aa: CASSVDVRSPQHF
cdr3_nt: TGTGCCAGCAGCGTAGATGTTAGAAGTCCCCAGCATTTT

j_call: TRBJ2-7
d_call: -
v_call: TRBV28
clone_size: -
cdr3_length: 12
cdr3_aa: CASSFSSYEQYF
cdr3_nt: TGTGCCAGCAGTTTTAGCTCCTACGAGCAGTACTTC

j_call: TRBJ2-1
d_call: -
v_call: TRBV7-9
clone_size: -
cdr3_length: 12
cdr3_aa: CASSIWMERQFF
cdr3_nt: TGTGCCAGCAGCATCTGGATGGAGAGGCAGTTCTTC

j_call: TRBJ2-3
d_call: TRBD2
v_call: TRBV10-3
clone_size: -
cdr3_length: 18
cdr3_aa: CAVRGTSGRGTSTDTQYF
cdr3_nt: TGTGCCGTCCGCGGGACTAGCGGGAGGGGAACTAGCACAGATACGCAGTATTTT

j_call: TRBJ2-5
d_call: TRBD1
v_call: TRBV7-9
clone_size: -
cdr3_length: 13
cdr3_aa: CASSVTTGTTQYF
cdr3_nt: TGTGCCAGCAGCGTGACGACAGGGACGACCCAGTACTTC

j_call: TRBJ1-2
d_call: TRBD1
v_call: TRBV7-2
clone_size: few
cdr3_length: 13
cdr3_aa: CASSPTGDPGYTF
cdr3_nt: TGTGCCAGCAGCCCGACAGGGGACCCTGGCTACACCTTC

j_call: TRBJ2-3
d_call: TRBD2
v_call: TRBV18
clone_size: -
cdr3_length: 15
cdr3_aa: CASSHSKGTSDTQYF
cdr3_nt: TGTGCCAGCTCACACAGTAAAGGGACTAGCGATACGCAGTATTTT

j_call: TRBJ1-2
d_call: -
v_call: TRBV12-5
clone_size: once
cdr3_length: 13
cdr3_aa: CASGVVSGYGYTF
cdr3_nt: TGTGCTAGTGGGGTCGTGTCGGGCTATGGCTACACCTTC

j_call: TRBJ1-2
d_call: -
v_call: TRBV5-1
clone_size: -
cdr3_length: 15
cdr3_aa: CASSLEVTDYYGYTF
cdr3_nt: TGCGCCAGCAGCTTGGAAGTGACAGATTACTATGGCTACACCTTC

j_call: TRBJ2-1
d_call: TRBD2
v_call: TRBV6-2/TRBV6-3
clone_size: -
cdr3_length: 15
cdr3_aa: CASSLPLAVYNEQFF
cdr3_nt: TGTGCCAGCAGTCTCCCCCTAGCGGTGTACAATGAGCAGTTCTTC

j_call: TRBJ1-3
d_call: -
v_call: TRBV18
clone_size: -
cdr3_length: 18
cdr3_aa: CASSQQTRGRDSGNTIYF
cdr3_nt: TGTGCCAGCTCACAACAAACCCGAGGACGGGACTCTGGAAACACCATATATTTT

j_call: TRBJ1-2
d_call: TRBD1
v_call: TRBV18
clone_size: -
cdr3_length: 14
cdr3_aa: CASSHGQGNYGYTF
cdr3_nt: TGTGCCAGCTCACATGGACAGGGAAACTATGGCTACACCTTC

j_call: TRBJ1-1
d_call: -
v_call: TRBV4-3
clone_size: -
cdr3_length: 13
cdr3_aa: CASSQDQSAEAFF
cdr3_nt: TGCGCCAGCAGCCAAGATCAGAGCGCTGAAGCTTTCTTT

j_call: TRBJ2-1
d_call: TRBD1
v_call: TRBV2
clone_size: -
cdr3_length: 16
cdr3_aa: CASRVRTGDFSNEQFF
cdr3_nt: TGTGCCAGCAGGGTACGGACAGGGGACTTTTCCAATGAGCAGTTCTTC

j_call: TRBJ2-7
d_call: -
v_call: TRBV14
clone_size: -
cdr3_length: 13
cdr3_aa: CASSPQGGNEQYF
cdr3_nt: TGTGCCAGCAGCCCCCAGGGCGGCAACGAGCAGTACTTC

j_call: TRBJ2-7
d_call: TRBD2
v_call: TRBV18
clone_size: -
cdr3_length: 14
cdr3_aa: CASSGTSLSYEQYF
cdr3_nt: TGTGCCAGCTCCGGGACTAGCTTATCCTACGAGCAGTACTTC

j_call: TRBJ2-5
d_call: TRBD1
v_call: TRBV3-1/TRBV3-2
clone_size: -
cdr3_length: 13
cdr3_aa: CASLRQGQETQYF
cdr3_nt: TGTGCCTCCCTCCGACAGGGGCAAGAGACCCAGTACTTC

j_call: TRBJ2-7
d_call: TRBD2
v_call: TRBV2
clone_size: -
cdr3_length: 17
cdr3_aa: CASSDAASGSLSYEQYF
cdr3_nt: TGTGCCAGCAGTGACGCCGCCAGCGGGAGCCTCTCCTACGAGCAGTACTTC

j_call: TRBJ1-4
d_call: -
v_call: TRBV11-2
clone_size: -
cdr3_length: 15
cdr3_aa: CASSWGGSTNEKLFF
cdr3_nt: TGTGCCAGCAGCTGGGGGGGGTCAACTAATGAAAAACTGTTTTTT

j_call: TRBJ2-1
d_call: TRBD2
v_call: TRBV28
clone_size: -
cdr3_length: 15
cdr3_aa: CASSTPASGSYEQFF
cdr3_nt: TGTGCCAGCAGTACCCCGGCTAGCGGGAGTTATGAGCAGTTCTTC

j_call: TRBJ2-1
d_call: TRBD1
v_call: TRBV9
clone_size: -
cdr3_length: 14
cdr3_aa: CASNVGTGWNEQFF
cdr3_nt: TGTGCCAGCAACGTGGGGACAGGGTGGAATGAGCAGTTCTTC

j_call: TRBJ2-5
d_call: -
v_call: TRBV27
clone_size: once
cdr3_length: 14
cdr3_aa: CASSIQGWEETQYF
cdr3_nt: TGTGCCAGCAGTATACAGGGATGGGAAGAGACCCAGTACTTC

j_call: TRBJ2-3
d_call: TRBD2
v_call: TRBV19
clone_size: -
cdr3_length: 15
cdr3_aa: CASSISGSSTDTQYF
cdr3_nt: TGTGCCAGTAGTATTAGCGGGAGCAGCACAGATACGCAGTATTTT

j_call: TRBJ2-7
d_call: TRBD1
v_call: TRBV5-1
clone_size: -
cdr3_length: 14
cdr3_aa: CASSLQGFGYEQYF
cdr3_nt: TGCGCCAGCAGCTTACAGGGGTTTGGATACGAGCAGTACTTC

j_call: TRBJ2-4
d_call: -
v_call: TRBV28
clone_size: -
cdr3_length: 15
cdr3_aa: CASSFGSLAKNIQYF
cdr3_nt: TGTGCCAGCAGTTTCGGGAGCCTAGCCAAAAACATTCAGTACTTC

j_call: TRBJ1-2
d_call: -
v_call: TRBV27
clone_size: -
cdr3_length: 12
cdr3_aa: CASSASGYGYTF
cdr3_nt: TGTGCCAGCAGTGCGTCAGGCTATGGCTACACCTTC

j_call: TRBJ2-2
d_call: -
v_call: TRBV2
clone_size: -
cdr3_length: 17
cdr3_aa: CASNLIGAGAFSGELFF
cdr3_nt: TGTGCCAGCAATCTAATCGGGGCAGGGGCTTTCTCCGGGGAGCTGTTTTTT

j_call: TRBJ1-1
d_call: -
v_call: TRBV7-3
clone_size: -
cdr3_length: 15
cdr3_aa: CASSLGARGNTEAFF
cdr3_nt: TGTGCCAGCAGCTTAGGAGCGCGGGGGAACACTGAAGCTTTCTTT

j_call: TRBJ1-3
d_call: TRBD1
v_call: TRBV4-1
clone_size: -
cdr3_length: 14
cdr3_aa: CASSLDRDGNTIYF
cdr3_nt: TGCGCCAGCAGCCTCGACAGGGACGGAAACACCATATATTTT

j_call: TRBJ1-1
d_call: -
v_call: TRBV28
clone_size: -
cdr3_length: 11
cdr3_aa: CPFLVNTEAFF
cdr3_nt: TGTCCCTTCCTAGTGAACACTGAAGCTTTCTTT

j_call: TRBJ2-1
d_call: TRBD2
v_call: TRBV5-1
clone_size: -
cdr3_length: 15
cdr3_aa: CASSAGALHYNEQFF
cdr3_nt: TGCGCCAGTTCAGCGGGAGCCCTCCACTACAATGAGCAGTTCTTC

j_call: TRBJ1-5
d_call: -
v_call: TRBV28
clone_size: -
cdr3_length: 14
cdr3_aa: CASSPGGRNQPQHF
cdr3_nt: TGTGCCAGCAGCCCGGGGGGGAGGAATCAGCCCCAGCATTTT

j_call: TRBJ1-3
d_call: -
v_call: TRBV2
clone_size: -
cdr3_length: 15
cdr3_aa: CASSLDGYSGNTIYF
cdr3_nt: TGTGCCAGCAGCCTAGACGGTTACTCTGGAAACACCATATATTTT

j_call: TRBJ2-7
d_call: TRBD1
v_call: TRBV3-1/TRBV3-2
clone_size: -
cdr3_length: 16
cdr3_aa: CASSRVDRGGTYEQYF
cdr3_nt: TGTGCCAGCAGCCGCGTGGACAGGGGGGGAACCTACGAGCAGTACTTC

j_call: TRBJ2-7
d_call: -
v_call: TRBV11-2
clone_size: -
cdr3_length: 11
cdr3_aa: CASGGDYEQYF
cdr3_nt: TGTGCCAGTGGCGGGGACTACGAGCAGTACTTC

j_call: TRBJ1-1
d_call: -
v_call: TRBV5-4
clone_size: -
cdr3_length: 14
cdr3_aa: CASTPRGMNTEAFF
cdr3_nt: TGTGCCAGCACACCCAGGGGAATGAACACTGAAGCTTTCTTT

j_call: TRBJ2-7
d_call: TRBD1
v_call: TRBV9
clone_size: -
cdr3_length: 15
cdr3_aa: CASSAGQGSSYEQYF
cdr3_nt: TGTGCCAGCAGCGCCGGACAGGGGAGCTCCTACGAGCAGTACTTC

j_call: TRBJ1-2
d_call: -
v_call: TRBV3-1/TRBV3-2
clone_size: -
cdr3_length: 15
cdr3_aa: CASSHVSEGSYGYTF
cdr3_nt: TGTGCCAGCAGTCACGTAAGTGAAGGGAGCTATGGCTACACCTTC

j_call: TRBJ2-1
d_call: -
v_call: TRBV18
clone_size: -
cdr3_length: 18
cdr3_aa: CASSPPGGERDSYNEQFF
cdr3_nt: TGTGCCAGCTCACCTCCCGGGGGAGAAAGGGACTCCTACAATGAGCAGTTCTTC

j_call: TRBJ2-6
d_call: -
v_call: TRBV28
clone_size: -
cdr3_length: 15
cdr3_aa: CASSGESPGANVLTF
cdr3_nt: TGTGCCAGCAGCGGGGAAAGTCCTGGGGCCAACGTCCTGACTTTC

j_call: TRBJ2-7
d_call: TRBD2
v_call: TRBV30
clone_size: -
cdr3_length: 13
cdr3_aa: CAATSGSTYEQYF
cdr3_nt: TGTGCCGCGACTAGCGGGAGTACCTACGAGCAGTACTTC

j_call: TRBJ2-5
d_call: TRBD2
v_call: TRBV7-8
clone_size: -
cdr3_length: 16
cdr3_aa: CASSPGTSGIQETQYF
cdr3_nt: TGTGCCAGCAGTCCCGGGACTAGCGGGATCCAAGAGACCCAGTACTTC

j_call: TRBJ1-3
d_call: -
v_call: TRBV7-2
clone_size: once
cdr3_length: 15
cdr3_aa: CASSLWRDSGNTIYF
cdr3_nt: TGTGCCAGCAGCTTATGGCGGGACTCTGGAAACACCATATATTTT

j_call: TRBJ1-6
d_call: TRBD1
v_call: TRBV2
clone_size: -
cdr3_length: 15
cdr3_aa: CASRVGQGENSPLHF
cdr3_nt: TGTGCCAGCAGAGTGGGACAGGGGGAAAATTCACCCCTCCACTTT

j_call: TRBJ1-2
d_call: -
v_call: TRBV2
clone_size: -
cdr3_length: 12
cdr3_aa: CASRSPNYGYTF
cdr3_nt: TGTGCCAGCAGAAGCCCTAACTATGGCTACACCTTC

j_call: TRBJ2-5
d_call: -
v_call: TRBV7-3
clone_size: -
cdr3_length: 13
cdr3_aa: CASSPGGPQTQYF
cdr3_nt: TGTGCCAGCAGCCCCGGAGGGCCGCAGACCCAGTACTTC